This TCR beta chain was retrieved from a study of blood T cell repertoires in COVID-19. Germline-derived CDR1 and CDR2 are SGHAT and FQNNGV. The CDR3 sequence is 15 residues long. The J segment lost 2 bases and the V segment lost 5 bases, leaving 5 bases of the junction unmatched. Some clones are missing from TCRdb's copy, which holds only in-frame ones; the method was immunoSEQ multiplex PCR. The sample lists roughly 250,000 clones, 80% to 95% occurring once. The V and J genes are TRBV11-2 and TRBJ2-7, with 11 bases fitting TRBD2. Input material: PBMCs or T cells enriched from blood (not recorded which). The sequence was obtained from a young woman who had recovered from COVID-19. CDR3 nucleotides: TGTGCCAGCAGCCAGGTAGCGGGAGGGGCCTACGAGCAGTACTTC. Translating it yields CASSQVAGGAYEQYF.